The rows below give T cell receptor beta chains drawn from one sample of a study of blood T cell repertoires in COVID-19. The data were produced by immunoSEQ multiplex PCR, yet TCRdb's version contains in-frame clones alone and is incomplete. The top ten hold roughly 2.2% of the sample, which has 270,000 or so clones, 90% seen once. What was sequenced was peripheral blood. These receptors were obtained from a woman aged 55 to 70 with COVID-19, enrolled during active disease. Both conserved end residues are part of each CDR3. Fields, in order: CDR3 length, V gene, D gene, clone size, J gene, CDR3 DNA, CDR3 protein. The D gene is left open where the match is weak. Size values are once, few and many counts, or a class for expanded clones, and some rows have none.

len: 17; v_gene: TRBV4-1; d_gene: -; abundance: -; j_gene: TRBJ1-5; CDR3nt: TGCGCCAGCAGCCAAGATCCGCTATCCATACGCAGGCAGCCCCAGCATTTT; CDR3aa: CASSQDPLSIRRQPQHF
len: 15; v_gene: TRBV7-9; d_gene: -; abundance: -; j_gene: TRBJ1-1; CDR3nt: TGTGCCAGCACGATGCAGGGACTGGTGAACACTGAAGCTTTCTTT; CDR3aa: CASTMQGLVNTEAFF
len: 14; v_gene: TRBV19; d_gene: -; abundance: -; j_gene: TRBJ1-2; CDR3nt: TGTGCCAGTAGTCCTTCGTCAGATAACTATGGCTACACCTTC; CDR3aa: CASSPSSDNYGYTF
len: 14; v_gene: TRBV30; d_gene: TRBD1; abundance: -; j_gene: TRBJ2-2; CDR3nt: TGTGCCTGGTGTAGACAGGGAATGGAGGGGGAGCTGTTTTTT; CDR3aa: CAWCRQGMEGELFF
len: 16; v_gene: TRBV5-1; d_gene: -; abundance: -; j_gene: TRBJ2-5; CDR3nt: TGCGCCAGCAGCTTGGCCGTGGGGAGCCACCAAGAGACCCAGTACTTC; CDR3aa: CASSLAVGSHQETQYF
len: 13; v_gene: TRBV6-6; d_gene: -; abundance: -; j_gene: TRBJ2-5; CDR3nt: TGTGCCAGCAGTTCGGCCTACGGGGAGACCCAGTACTTC; CDR3aa: CASSSAYGETQYF
len: 14; v_gene: TRBV7-6; d_gene: -; abundance: -; j_gene: TRBJ1-1; CDR3nt: TGTGCCAGCAGCCTCGGGGGGCGAAGTACTGAAGCTTTCTTT; CDR3aa: CASSLGGRSTEAFF
len: 14; v_gene: TRBV9; d_gene: TRBD1; abundance: -; j_gene: TRBJ1-4; CDR3nt: TGTGCCAGCAGCGTAGGTGGACAGGATGAAAAACTGTTTTTT; CDR3aa: CASSVGGQDEKLFF
len: 15; v_gene: TRBV5-4; d_gene: TRBD1; abundance: -; j_gene: TRBJ2-7; CDR3nt: TGTGCCAGCAGCTATCTAAGGACAGGGCTCAACGAGCAGTACTTC; CDR3aa: CASSYLRTGLNEQYF
len: 14; v_gene: TRBV4-2; d_gene: -; abundance: -; j_gene: TRBJ2-7; CDR3nt: TGTGCCAGCACCCCAGAGGGGGGCTCCTACGAGCAGTACTTC; CDR3aa: CASTPEGGSYEQYF
len: 14; v_gene: TRBV9; d_gene: -; abundance: -; j_gene: TRBJ2-7; CDR3nt: TGTGCCAGCAGCGCCCAGGCAGGCACCTACGAGCAGTACTTC; CDR3aa: CASSAQAGTYEQYF
len: 12; v_gene: TRBV12-5; d_gene: -; abundance: -; j_gene: TRBJ2-1; CDR3nt: TGTGCTAGTGGTAGGGGGTTAGCTGAGCAGTTCTTC; CDR3aa: CASGRGLAEQFF
len: 12; v_gene: TRBV24-1; d_gene: TRBD1; abundance: once; j_gene: TRBJ1-4; CDR3nt: TGTGCCGCGGGGACAGATAATGAAAAACTGTTTTTT; CDR3aa: CAAGTDNEKLFF